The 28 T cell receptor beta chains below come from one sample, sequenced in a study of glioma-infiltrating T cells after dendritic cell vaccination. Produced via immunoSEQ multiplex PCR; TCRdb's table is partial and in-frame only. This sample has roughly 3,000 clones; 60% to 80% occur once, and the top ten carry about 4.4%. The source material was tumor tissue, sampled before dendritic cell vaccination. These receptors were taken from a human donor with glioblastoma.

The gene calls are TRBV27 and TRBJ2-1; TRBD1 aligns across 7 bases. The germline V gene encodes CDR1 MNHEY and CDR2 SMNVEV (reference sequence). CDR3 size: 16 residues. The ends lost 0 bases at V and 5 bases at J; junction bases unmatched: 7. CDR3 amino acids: CASSLSPRQGHNEQFF. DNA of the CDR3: TGTGCCAGCAGTTTATCCCCCCGACAGGGACACAATGAGCAGTTCTTC.

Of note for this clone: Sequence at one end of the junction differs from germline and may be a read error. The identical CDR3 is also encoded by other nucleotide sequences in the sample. The CDR3 reads CASSQDLLAGGLGNEQFF. The CDR3 nucleotides are TGTGCCAGTAGCCAAGACCTTTTAGCGGGGGGGCTCGGCAATGAGCAGTTCTTC. This chain uses TRBV4-2 with TRBJ2-1; 11 positions agree with TRBD2. The CDR3 totals 18 residues. Germline CDR1 LGHNA, CDR2 YNFKEQ.

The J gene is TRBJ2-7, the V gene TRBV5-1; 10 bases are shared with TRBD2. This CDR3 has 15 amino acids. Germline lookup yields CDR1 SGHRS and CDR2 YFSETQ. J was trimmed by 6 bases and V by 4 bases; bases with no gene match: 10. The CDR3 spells CASSLRGTSVLEQYF. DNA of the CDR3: TGCGCCAGCAGCCTCCGCGGGACTAGCGTTCTCGAGCAGTACTTC.

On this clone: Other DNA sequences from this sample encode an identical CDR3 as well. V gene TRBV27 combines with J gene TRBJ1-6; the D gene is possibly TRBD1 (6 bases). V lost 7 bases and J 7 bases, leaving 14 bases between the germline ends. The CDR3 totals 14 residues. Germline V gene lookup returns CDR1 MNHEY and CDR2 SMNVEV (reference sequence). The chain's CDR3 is CASTGQTLNSPLHF. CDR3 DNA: TGTGCCAGCACTGGACAGACACTAAATTCACCCCTCCACTTT.

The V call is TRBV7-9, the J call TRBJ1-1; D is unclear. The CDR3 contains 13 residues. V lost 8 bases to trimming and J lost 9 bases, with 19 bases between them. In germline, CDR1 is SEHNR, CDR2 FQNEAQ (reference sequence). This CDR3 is CASGPGAGYQAFF. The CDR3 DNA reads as TGTGCCAGCGGTCCAGGTGCAGGCTACCAAGCTTTCTTT.

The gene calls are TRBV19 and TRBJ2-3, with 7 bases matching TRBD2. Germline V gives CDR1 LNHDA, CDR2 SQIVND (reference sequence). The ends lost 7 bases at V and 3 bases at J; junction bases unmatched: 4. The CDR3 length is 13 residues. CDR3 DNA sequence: TGTGCCAGTACGGGGGGTAGGACAGATACGCAGTATTTT. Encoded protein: CASTGGRTDTQYF.

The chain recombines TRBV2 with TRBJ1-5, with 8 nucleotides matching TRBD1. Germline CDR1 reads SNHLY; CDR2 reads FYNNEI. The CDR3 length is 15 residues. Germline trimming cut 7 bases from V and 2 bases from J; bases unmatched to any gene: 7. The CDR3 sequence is CASNNPDRGNQPQHF. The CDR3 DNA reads TGTGCCAGCAACAACCCGGACAGGGGCAATCAGCCCCAGCATTTT.

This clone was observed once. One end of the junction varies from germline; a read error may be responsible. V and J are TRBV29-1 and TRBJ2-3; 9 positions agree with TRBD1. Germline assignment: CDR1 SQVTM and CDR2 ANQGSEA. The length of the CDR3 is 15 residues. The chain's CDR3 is CSFEDRDRALDTQYF. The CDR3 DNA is TGCAGCTTTGAAGACCGGGACAGGGCCCTAGATACGCAGTATTTT.

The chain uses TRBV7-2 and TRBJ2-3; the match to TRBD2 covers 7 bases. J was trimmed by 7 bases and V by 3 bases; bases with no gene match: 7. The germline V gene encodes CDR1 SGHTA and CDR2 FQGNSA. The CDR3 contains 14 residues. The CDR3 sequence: CASSFWTSQHTQYF. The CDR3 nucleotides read TGTGCCAGCAGCTTTTGGACTAGTCAGCATACGCAGTATTTT.

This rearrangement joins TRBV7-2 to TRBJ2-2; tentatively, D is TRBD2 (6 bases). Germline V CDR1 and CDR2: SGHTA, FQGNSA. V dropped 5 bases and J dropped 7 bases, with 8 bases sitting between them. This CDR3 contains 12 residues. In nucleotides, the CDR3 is TGTGCCAGCAGCCCGGGAGTCGGGGAGCTGTTTTTT. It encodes CASSPGVGELFF.

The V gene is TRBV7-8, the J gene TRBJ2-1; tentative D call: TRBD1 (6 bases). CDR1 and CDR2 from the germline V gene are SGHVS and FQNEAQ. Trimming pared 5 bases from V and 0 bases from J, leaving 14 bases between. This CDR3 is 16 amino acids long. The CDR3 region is CASSKNGQNSYNEQFF. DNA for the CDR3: TGTGCCAGCAGCAAGAACGGACAGAACTCCTACAATGAGCAGTTCTTC.

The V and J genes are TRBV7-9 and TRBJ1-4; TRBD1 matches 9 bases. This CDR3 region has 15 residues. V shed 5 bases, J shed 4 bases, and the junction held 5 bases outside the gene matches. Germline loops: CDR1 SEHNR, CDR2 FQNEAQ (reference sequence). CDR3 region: CASSRDRGSNEKLFF. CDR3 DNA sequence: TGTGCCAGCAGCCGCGACAGGGGGAGTAATGAAAAACTGTTTTTT.

The CDR3, as DNA: TGTGCCAGCAAGTTAAGGACAGGGCCAAACTATGGCTACACCTTC. Translated, it gives CASKLRTGPNYGYTF. This rearrangement joins TRBV6-5 to TRBJ1-2, with TRBD1 matching over 8 bases. CDR3 size: 15 residues. Germline-derived CDR1 and CDR2 are MNHEY and SVGAGI. The J segment lost 2 bases and the V segment lost 7 bases, leaving 9 bases of the junction unmatched.

CDR3 amino acids: CASSLERVLYEQFF. For the CDR3, the DNA is TGTGCCAGCAGTTTGGAGAGGGTCCTCTATGAGCAGTTCTTC. The chain carries TRBV28 and TRBJ2-1; maybe TRBD2 (5 bases). The CDR3 has 14 residues. V lost 3 bases and J 8 bases, leaving 14 bases between the germline ends. Germline V gene data show CDR1 as MDHEN and CDR2 as SYDVKM.

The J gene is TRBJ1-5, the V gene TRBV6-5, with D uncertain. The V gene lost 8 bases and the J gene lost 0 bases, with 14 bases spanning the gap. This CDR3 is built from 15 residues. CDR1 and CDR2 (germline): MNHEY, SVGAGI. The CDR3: CASRPRGGSNQPQHF. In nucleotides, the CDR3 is TGTGCCAGCCGACCCCGAGGAGGTAGCAATCAGCCCCAGCATTTT.

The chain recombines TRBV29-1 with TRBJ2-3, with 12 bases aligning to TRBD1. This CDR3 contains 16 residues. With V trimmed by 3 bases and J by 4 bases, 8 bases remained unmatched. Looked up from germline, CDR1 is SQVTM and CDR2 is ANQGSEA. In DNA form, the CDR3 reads TGCAGCGTTGATGGCTTGGGGACAGGGGGCGCAGATACGCAGTATTTT. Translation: CSVDGLGTGGADTQYF.

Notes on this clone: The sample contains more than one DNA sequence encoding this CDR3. DNA for the CDR3: TGTGCCAGTAGTACGGGACAGACACGTTTCGGGGAGCTGTTTTTT. Translated: CASSTGQTRFGELFF. The chain combines TRBV19 with TRBJ2-2, with 7 bases lining up with TRBD1. The CDR3 runs 15 residues. Germline CDR1 and CDR2: LNHDA and SQIVND (reference sequence). The J segment lost 7 bases and the V segment lost 4 bases, leaving 9 bases of the junction unmatched.

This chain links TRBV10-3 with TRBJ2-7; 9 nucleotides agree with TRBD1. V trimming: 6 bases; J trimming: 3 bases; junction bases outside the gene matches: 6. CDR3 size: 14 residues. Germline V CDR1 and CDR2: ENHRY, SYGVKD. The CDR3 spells CAISSGQGHYEQYF. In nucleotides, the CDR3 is TGTGCCATCAGCTCGGGACAGGGACACTACGAGCAGTACTTC.

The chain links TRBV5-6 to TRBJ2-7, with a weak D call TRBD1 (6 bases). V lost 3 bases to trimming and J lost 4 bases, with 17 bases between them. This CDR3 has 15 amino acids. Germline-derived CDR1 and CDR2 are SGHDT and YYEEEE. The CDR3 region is CASSSIRQAAYEQYF. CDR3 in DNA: TGTGCCAGCAGCTCCATCCGACAGGCGGCGTACGAGCAGTACTTC.

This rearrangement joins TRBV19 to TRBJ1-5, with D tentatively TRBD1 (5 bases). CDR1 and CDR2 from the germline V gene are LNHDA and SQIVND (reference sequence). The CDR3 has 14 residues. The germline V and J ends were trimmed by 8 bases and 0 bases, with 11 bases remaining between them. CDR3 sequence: CASAPTASNQPQHF. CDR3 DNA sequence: TGTGCCAGTGCACCGACAGCTAGCAATCAGCCCCAGCATTTT. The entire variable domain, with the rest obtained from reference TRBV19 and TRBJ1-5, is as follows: DGGITQSPKYLFRKEGQNVTLSCEQNLNHDAMYWYRQDPGQGLRLIYYSQIVNDFQKGDIAEGYSVSREKKESFPLTVTSAQKNPTAFYLCASAPTASNQPQHFGDGTRLSIL.

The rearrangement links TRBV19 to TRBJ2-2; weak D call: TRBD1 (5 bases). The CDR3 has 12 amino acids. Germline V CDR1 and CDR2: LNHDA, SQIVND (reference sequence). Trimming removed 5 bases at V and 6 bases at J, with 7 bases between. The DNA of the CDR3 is TGTGCCAGTAGTTCACAGGCCGGGGAGCTGTTTTTT. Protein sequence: CASSSQAGELFF.

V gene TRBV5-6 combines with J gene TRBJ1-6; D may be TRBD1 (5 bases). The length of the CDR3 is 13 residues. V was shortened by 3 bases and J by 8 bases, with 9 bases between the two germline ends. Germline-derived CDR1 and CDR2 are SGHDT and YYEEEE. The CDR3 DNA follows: TGTGCCAGCAGCTCCACAGGAGATTCACCCCTCCACTTT. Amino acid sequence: CASSSTGDSPLHF.

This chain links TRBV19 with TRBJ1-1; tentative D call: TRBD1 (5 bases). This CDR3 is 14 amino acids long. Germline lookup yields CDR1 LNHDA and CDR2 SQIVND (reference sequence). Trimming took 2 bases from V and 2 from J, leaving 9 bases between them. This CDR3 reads CASSIWTTNTEAFF. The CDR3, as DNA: TGTGCCAGTAGTATATGGACAACCAACACTGAAGCTTTCTTT.

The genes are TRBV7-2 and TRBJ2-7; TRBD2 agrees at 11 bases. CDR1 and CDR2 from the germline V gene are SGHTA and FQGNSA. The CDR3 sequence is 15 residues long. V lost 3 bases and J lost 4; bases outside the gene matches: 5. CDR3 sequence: CASSFGTSGPYEQYF. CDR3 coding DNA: TGTGCCAGCAGCTTTGGGACTAGCGGCCCGTACGAGCAGTACTTC.

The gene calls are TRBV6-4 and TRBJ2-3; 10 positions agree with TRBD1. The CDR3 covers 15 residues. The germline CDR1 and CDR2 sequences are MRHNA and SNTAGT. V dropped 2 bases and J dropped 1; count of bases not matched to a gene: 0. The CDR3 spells CASSDGTGGTDTQYF. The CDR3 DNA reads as TGTGCCAGCAGTGACGGGACAGGGGGCACAGATACGCAGTATTTT.

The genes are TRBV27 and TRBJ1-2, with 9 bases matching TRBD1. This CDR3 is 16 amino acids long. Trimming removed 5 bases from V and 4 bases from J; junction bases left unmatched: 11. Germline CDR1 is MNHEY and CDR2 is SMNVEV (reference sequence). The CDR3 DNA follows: TGTGCCAGCAGTACACGACAGGGGGAAAGTGGCTATGGCTACACCTTC. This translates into CASSTRQGESGYGYTF.

The CDR3 sequence is CASSLGANRGSPLHF. The DNA of the CDR3 is TGTGCCAGCAGCTTAGGGGCAAACAGGGGCTCACCCCTCCACTTT. The V and J genes are TRBV11-3 and TRBJ1-6, with 7 nucleotides matching TRBD1. The germline V gene has CDR1 SGHNT and CDR2 YENEEA. The CDR3 extends over 15 amino acids. The V segment lost 1 base and the J segment 10 bases; nucleotides outside the gene matches: 7.

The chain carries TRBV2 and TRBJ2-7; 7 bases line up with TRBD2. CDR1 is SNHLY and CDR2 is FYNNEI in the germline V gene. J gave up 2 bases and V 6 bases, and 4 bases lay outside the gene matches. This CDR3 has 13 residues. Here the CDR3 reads CASRSGATYEQYF. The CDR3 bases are TGTGCCAGCAGAAGCGGGGCCACCTACGAGCAGTACTTC.